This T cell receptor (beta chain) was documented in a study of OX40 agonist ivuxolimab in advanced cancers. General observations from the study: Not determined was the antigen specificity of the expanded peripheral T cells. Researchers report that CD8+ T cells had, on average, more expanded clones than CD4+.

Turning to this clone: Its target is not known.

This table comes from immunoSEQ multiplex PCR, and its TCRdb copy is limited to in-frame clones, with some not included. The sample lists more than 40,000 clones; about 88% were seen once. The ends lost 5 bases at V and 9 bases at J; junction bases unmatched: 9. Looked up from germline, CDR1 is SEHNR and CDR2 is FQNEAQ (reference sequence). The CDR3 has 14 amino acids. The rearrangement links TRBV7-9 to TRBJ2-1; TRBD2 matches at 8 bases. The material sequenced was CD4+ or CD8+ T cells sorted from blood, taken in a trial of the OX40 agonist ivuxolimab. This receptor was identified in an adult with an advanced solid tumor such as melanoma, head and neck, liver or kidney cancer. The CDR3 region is CASSPTTTSGEQFF. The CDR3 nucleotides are TGTGCCAGCAGCCCAACCACAACTAGCGGTGAGCAGTTCTTC.